Listed below are T cell receptor beta chains from one sample, sequenced in a study of blood T cell repertoires in COVID-19. Assay used: immunoSEQ multiplex PCR; TCRdb lists only in-frame clones, some missing. The table shows 120,000 to 150,000 clones, with 75% to 90% occurring only once. Sequencing used peripheral blood. Source of these receptors: a woman of 80 years or more with acute or convalescent COVID-19. CDR3s include the opening cysteine and the closing phenylalanine or tryptophan. The order of the fields is V gene, D gene, J gene, clone size, CDR3 DNA, CDR3 protein. D genes are given only for firm matches. Size values are once, few and many counts, or a class for expanded clones, and some rows have none.

>TRBV19|-|TRBJ1-5|-
TGTGCCAGTACTGAGACCGGGACAATCAATCAGCCCCAGCATTTT
CASTETGTINQPQHF
>TRBV5-1|-|TRBJ1-2|-
TGCGCCAGCAGCTTGGGTGCAGACTATGGCTACACCTTC
CASSLGADYGYTF
>TRBV11-2|TRBD1|TRBJ1-3|few
TGTGCCAGCAGCTTAACCCGGGACAGGGCGCCGGGAAACACCATATATTTT
CASSLTRDRAPGNTIYF
>TRBV5-1|TRBD2|TRBJ2-7|-
TGCGCCAGCAGCCCGGGGGGGCCGTTAGCCTACGAGCAGTACTTC
CASSPGGPLAYEQYF
>TRBV6-2/TRBV6-3|-|TRBJ2-2|-
TGTGCCAGCAGTGCGTTGAGCACCGGGGAGCTGTTTTTT
CASSALSTGELFF
>TRBV5-6|-|TRBJ2-7|-
TGTGCCAGCAGCTTGGGAGTTGTTTTCGAGCAGTACTTC
CASSLGVVFEQYF
>TRBV24-1|-|TRBJ1-5|-
TGTGCCACCAGTGATCCACCGGGTCCGAATCAGCCCCAGCATTTT
CATSDPPGPNQPQHF
>TRBV9|TRBD1|TRBJ1-6|-
TGTGCCAGCTCGGTAGGGGACAGGGATTCACCCCTCCACTTT
CASSVGDRDSPLHF
>TRBV18|-|TRBJ2-6|-
TGTGCCAGCTCTCCGTTAGGGGGTTCCTCTGGGGCCAACGTCCTGACTTTC
CASSPLGGSSGANVLTF
>TRBV5-1|-|TRBJ1-3|-
TGCGCCAGCAGCAACGGGAGATCTGGAAACACCATATATTTT
CASSNGRSGNTIYF
>TRBV29-1|-|TRBJ2-5|once
TGCAGCGTTGTAGGGGGAAGGGAGACCCAGTACTTC
CSVVGGRETQYF
>TRBV28|-|TRBJ1-2|-
TGTGCCAGCAGTGAAGTTCAGGGAAGACGAGGCTACACCTTC
CASSEVQGRRGYTF
>TRBV18|TRBD2|TRBJ2-5|once
TGTGCCAGCGGACTAGCGGGGGAAGAGACCCAGTACTTC
CASGLAGEETQYF
>TRBV30|-|TRBJ2-3|-
TGTGCCTGGCGGTGGGGGGGGGCTAGCACAGATACGCAGTATTTT
CAWRWGGASTDTQYF
>TRBV6-5|TRBD1|TRBJ1-2|-
TGTGCCAGCAGTTACAGTCACAGGGGCTATGGCTACACCTTC
CASSYSHRGYGYTF
>TRBV9|-|TRBJ1-3|-
TGTGCCAGCAGCGTTCAGTCCTCTGGAAACACCATATATTTT
CASSVQSSGNTIYF
>TRBV2|-|TRBJ1-1|-
TGTGCCAGCAGCCTACAGGGACCGGGGACTGAAGCTTTCTTT
CASSLQGPGTEAFF
>TRBV4-2|TRBD2|TRBJ2-1|-
TGTGCCAGCAGCCAAGTGGGGGCGGGGGGGCTTATTTATGAGCAGTTCTTC
CASSQVGAGGLIYEQFF
>TRBV7-9|TRBD1|TRBJ1-1|-
TGTGCCAGCAGCTTAGGTGCAGGGGGGAACACTGAAGCTTTCTTT
CASSLGAGGNTEAFF
>TRBV29-1|-|TRBJ1-1|-
TGCAGCGTTGTTCGTTCATTAGCGAACACTGAAGCTTTCTTT
CSVVRSLANTEAFF
>TRBV27|-|TRBJ2-2|-
TGTGCCAGCAGTTTACGGTGGGGGGAGCTGTTTTTT
CASSLRWGELFF
>TRBV5-1|TRBD1|TRBJ1-6|-
TGCGCCAGCTCCAAAGAGGGGACAGGGGGTTCACCCCTCCACTTT
CASSKEGTGGSPLHF
>TRBV7-3|-|TRBJ1-1|-
TGTGCCAGCAGCTCTACTCAGGGAGGGAACACTGAAGCTTTCTTT
CASSSTQGGNTEAFF
>TRBV2|-|TRBJ2-3|-
TGTGCCAGCAGTTCCAGGGTAGATACGCAGTATTTT
CASSSRVDTQYF
>TRBV5-6|-|TRBJ2-2|-
TGTGCCAGCAGTCCGGGGATCCCCGGGGAGCTGTTTTTT
CASSPGIPGELFF
>TRBV5-1|-|TRBJ1-1|-
TGCGCCAGCACCGACTTGACAGGCATGAACACTGAAGCTTTCTTT
CASTDLTGMNTEAFF
>TRBV5-1|TRBD1|TRBJ1-1|-
TGCGCCAGCAGTCCCGGGACAGGGGCTACTCAAGCTTTCTTT
CASSPGTGATQAFF
>TRBV3-1/TRBV3-2|-|TRBJ1-2|-
TGTGCCAGCAGCCAAGGGGTTAGCCGGACCAGGGTGAATGGCTACACCTTC
CASSQGVSRTRVNGYTF
>TRBV7-7|TRBD1|TRBJ2-7|-
TGTGCTAGCAGTCGGACAGGGATGGGAGAGCAGTACTTC
CASSRTGMGEQYF
>TRBV5-1|TRBD1|TRBJ2-2|-
TGCGCCAGCAGCTTGGTTGCCGGACAGGGTTACACCGGGGAGCTGTTTTTT
CASSLVAGQGYTGELFF
>TRBV7-9|-|TRBJ1-4|-
TGTGCCAGCCGACTTGAAGCAACTAATGAAAAACTGTTTTTT
CASRLEATNEKLFF
>TRBV7-8|TRBD1|TRBJ1-4|-
TGTGCCAGCAGCTTAGGAACAGGGGCTAATAATGAAAAACTGTTTTTT
CASSLGTGANNEKLFF
>TRBV5-1|TRBD1|TRBJ1-2|once
TGCGCCAGCAGCTTACATGGACAGGGGCCCTATGGCTACACCTTC
CASSLHGQGPYGYTF
>TRBV5-1|TRBD2|TRBJ2-1|-
TGCGCCAGCAGCTTGTTCGGGACTAGCGGGGCGAATTATAGAGCCTCCAATGAGCAGTTCTTC
CASSLFGTSGANYRASNEQFF
>TRBV7-3|TRBD1|TRBJ1-2|-
TGTGCCAGCAGCTCCCAGGGGACAGGGGGCAGTATCACCTTC
CASSSQGTGGSITF
>TRBV19|TRBD1|TRBJ1-5|-
TGTGCCAGTAGTATTGTTAGGGGGCCCCAGCCCCAGCATTTT
CASSIVRGPQPQHF
>TRBV3-1/TRBV3-2|-|TRBJ1-1|-
TGTGCCAGCAGCCCAGGAAGTGGGACTGAAGCTTTCTTT
CASSPGSGTEAFF
>TRBV3-1/TRBV3-2|TRBD1|TRBJ1-1|-
TGTGCCAGCAGCTCACGGACAGGGTACACTGAAGCTTTCTTT
CASSSRTGYTEAFF
>TRBV7-3|TRBD1|TRBJ1-6|-
TGTGCCAGCAGCCAGACAGGGTTCGGCTCACCCCTCCACTTT
CASSQTGFGSPLHF
>TRBV5-6|-|TRBJ1-2|-
TGTGCCAGCAGCTTGTCAGGTGGCTACACCTTC
CASSLSGGYTF
>TRBV19|TRBD2|TRBJ2-3|-
TGTGCCAGTAGTATAGATCAAGCGGGGACGGATACGCAGTATTTT
CASSIDQAGTDTQYF
>TRBV5-4|TRBD1|TRBJ2-7|-
TGTGCCAGCAGCGGGGGGACAGGTCCCTACGAGCAGTACTTC
CASSGGTGPYEQYF
>TRBV25-1|-|TRBJ1-1|-
TGTGCCAGCAGTGAAATTGGGGACTGGGGGGAGGCTTTCTTT
CASSEIGDWGEAFF
>TRBV5-5|-|TRBJ1-6|-
TGTGCCAGCAGCTTGGATGCGGCAGGAGGTACACCCCTCCACTTT
CASSLDAAGGTPLHF
>TRBV4-1|TRBD1|TRBJ1-2|-
TGCGCCAGCAGCCCAACGGACAGGGGCGCTTATGGCTACACCTTC
CASSPTDRGAYGYTF
>TRBV5-1|-|TRBJ1-4|-
TGCGCCAGCAGCTTGGCCAACTCGGGGGGCGGTGAAAAACTGTTTTTT
CASSLANSGGGEKLFF
>TRBV3-1/TRBV3-2|-|TRBJ1-2|once
TGTGCCAGCAGCCAAGATGTTACAGGAGACTATGGCTACACCTTC
CASSQDVTGDYGYTF
>TRBV3-1/TRBV3-2|TRBD1|TRBJ1-6|-
TGTGCCAGCAGCGGGATCCCGGGACAGGGTTTGTTTTCACCCCTCCACTTT
CASSGIPGQGLFSPLHF
>TRBV7-9|-|TRBJ1-2|-
TGTGCCAGCAGCTTGCGACAGGCCAAAGGCTACACCTTC
CASSLRQAKGYTF
>TRBV18|-|TRBJ1-2|-
TGTGCCAGCTCACCAATAGATACTAACTATGGCTACACCTTC
CASSPIDTNYGYTF
>TRBV25-1|TRBD1|TRBJ1-3|-
TGTGCCAGCAGTGAAACGGGGACAGGGCTTGGAAACACCATATATTTT
CASSETGTGLGNTIYF
>TRBV6-1|-|TRBJ2-3|-
TGTGCCAGCAGTGAAATCTCAGGGGATGCCACAGATACGCAGTATTTT
CASSEISGDATDTQYF
>TRBV10-3|TRBD1|TRBJ2-1|-
TGTGCCATCAGTTCCGGACAGGGAAATGAGCAGTTCTTC
CAISSGQGNEQFF
>TRBV9|-|TRBJ1-1|once
TGTGCCAGCAGCGTACAGGGCCAGGGGAACACTGAAGCTTTCTTT
CASSVQGQGNTEAFF
>TRBV5-1|TRBD1|TRBJ2-7|-
TGCGCCAGCAGACTGGGGGCAGGGGGCGAGCAGTACTTC
CASRLGAGGEQYF
>TRBV7-3|TRBD1|TRBJ1-1|-
TGTGCCAGCAGCTATCAAGGGGGACAGGGACTTGAAGCTTTCTTT
CASSYQGGQGLEAFF
>TRBV5-1|-|TRBJ2-5|-
TGCGCCAGCTGCCGAGGGAGACGGGAGACCCAGTACTTC
CASCRGRRETQYF